The 20 T cell receptor beta chains below all came from one sample that was sequenced in a study of T-cell memory formation after mild COVID-19. MiXCR, applied by TCRdb to the 5' RACE reads, yields one record per CDR3 protein. The data hold about 560,000 distinct CDR3 sequences, with roughly 18% observed a single time. The sequenced material came from PBMCs or a T cell subset sorted from them (not recorded which). These receptors were obtained from an adult woman who had mild COVID-19 (a few samples of this study predate the infection). Cell type and time point are not known.

This rearrangement joins TRBV6-5 to TRBJ2-1, with D maybe TRBD1 (6 bases). CDR3 size: 16 residues. The germline V gene has CDR1 MNHEY and CDR2 SVGAGI. Deletions cut 2 bases from V and 6 bases from J, with 17 bases between. The chain's CDR3 is CASSYQGPPGANEQFF. The CDR3, as DNA: TGTGCCAGCAGTTACCAGGGGCCTCCAGGGGCCAATGAGCAGTTCTTC.

This clonotype turned up a few times. This sequence joins TRBV29-1 and TRBJ1-1, with no clear D. The CDR3 consists of 14 residues. The germline gives CDR1 SQVTM, CDR2 ANQGSEA. The CDR3 region is CSVTLLGGNTEAFF. For the CDR3, the DNA is TGCAGTGTTACTCTTTTAGGTGGGAACACTGAAGCTTTCTTT.

This clonotype was counted between two and nine times. The chain links TRBV11-2 to TRBJ2-7; 8 bases match TRBD1. J lost 5 bases, V lost 5 bases, and 11 bases had no gene match. The CDR3 sequence is 15 residues long. CDR1 is SGHAT, CDR2 FQNNGV, per germline. The CDR3 coding sequence is TGTGCCAGCAGCGGACCCAGGGGGCCTACCGACGAGCAGTACTTC. It is translated as CASSGPRGPTDEQYF.

This clonotype appeared a few times. The CDR3 is CASSFHRGTLLYNEQFF. CDR3 nucleotide sequence: TGTGCCAGCAGCTTCCACAGGGGGACCCTGTTATACAATGAGCAGTTCTTC. The V gene is TRBV7-2, the J gene TRBJ2-1, with 8 nucleotides matching TRBD1. Looked up from germline, CDR1 is SGHTA and CDR2 is FQGNSA. The CDR3 runs 17 residues. V lost 3 bases, J lost 4 bases, and 11 bases stayed unmatched.

This clonotype came up a few times. The chain combines TRBV4-1 with TRBJ1-6; D gene ambiguous. Germline V gene data show CDR1 as MGHRA and CDR2 as YSYEKL. The CDR3 runs to 16 residues. Trimming took off 3 bases at V and 6 bases at J, with 15 bases between the two ends. The CDR3 is CASSQEQGNSNSPLHF. Written as DNA, the CDR3 is TGCGCCAGCAGCCAGGAACAAGGGAACTCTAATTCACCCCTCCACTTT.

This clonotype occurred many times. This CDR3 reads CSAQLAGARREQYF. CDR3 DNA: TGCAGTGCACAACTAGCGGGGGCCCGTCGGGAGCAGTACTTC. The chain joins TRBV20-1 to TRBJ2-7, with 11 bases aligning to TRBD2. This CDR3 has 14 residues. Germline assignment: CDR1 DFQATT and CDR2 SNEGSKA (reference sequence). The trim removed 6 bases at V and 7 bases at J, leaving 11 bases unmatched.

This clonotype occurred many times. V is TRBV5-1 and J is TRBJ2-2; 10 bases fit TRBD1. The CDR3 sequence is 16 residues long. V lost 0 bases, J lost 4 bases, and 3 bases stayed unmatched. Germline lookup yields CDR1 SGHRS and CDR2 YFSETQ. CDR3 amino acids: CASSLGQGAPTGELFF. The CDR3 DNA follows: TGCGCCAGCAGCTTGGGACAGGGGGCGCCCACCGGGGAGCTGTTTTTT.

This clonotype was counted between two and nine times. J is TRBJ2-3 and V is TRBV15; the D gene could be TRBD1 or TRBD2 (5 bases each). V lost 8 bases, J lost 2 bases, and 11 bases lay in between. The germline V gene has CDR1 LNHNV and CDR2 YYDKDF (reference sequence). CDR3 length: 13 amino acids. The CDR3: CATRRDLTDTQYF. The CDR3, as DNA: TGTGCCACCCGACGGGACCTCACAGATACGCAGTATTTT.

The chain combines TRBV6-1 with TRBJ1-1; 8 bases align to TRBD1. Trimming removed 2 bases from V and 1 base from J; junction bases left unmatched: 3. The CDR3 has 15 residues. Germline V gene data show CDR1 as MNHNS and CDR2 as SASEGT. CDR3 amino acids: CASSEWGTGNTEAFF. The CDR3 DNA reads as TGTGCCAGCAGTGAATGGGGGACAGGGAACACTGAAGCTTTCTTT.

The chain has TRBV12-3 or TRBV12-4 and TRBJ2-7, with D possibly matching TRBD1 (6 bases). V shed 4 bases and J shed 1 base, with 11 bases lying between them. The CDR3 loop spans 14 amino acids. The CDR3 sequence: CASSSGQWSYEQYF. The DNA for the CDR3 is TGTGCCAGCAGTTCCGGACAGTGGTCCTACGAGCAGTACTTC.

The table lists this clonotype with a count of one. V usage is TRBV20-1 and J usage is TRBJ2-3; 10 bases are shared with TRBD2. Losses at the gene ends were 1 base for V and 6 bases for J; bases not matched to a gene: 10. Germline CDR1 is DFQATT and CDR2 is SNEGSKA (reference sequence). This CDR3 is built from 16 residues. CDR3 amino acids: CSARAVAGGHPDTQYF. The CDR3 DNA reads as TGCAGTGCTAGAGCGGTAGCGGGAGGCCATCCGGATACGCAGTATTTT.

This clonotype was detected only a few times. The chain has TRBV20-1 and TRBJ2-7; TRBD1 might be the D (5 bases). Germline CDR1 and CDR2: DFQATT and SNEGSKA (reference sequence). This CDR3 is built from 11 residues. Written as DNA, the CDR3 is TGCAGCGTCCAGGGTGACCACGAGCAGTACTTC. Protein: CSVQGDHEQYF.

This clonotype was counted only a few times. The chain joins TRBV4-1 to TRBJ1-1; TRBD1 aligns across 9 bases. CDR1 is MGHRA, CDR2 YSYEKL, per germline. The ends lost 1 base at V and 6 bases at J; junction bases unmatched: 3. CDR3 size: 14 residues. The DNA of the CDR3 is TGCGCCAGCAGCCAAGCTACAGGGGGCCCTGAAGCTTTCTTT. Its translation: CASSQATGGPEAFF.

This clonotype has only a few counts. The V gene is TRBV29-1, the J gene TRBJ2-3; TRBD1 is a possible D gene (6 bases). The CDR3 has 15 residues. Trimming cost V 0 bases and J 2 bases, with 12 bases left between them. Germline-derived CDR1 and CDR2 are SQVTM and ANQGSEA. DNA for the CDR3: TGCAGCGTTGAAGAGTGGACAGAGATCACAGATACGCAGTATTTT. Translation gives CSVEEWTEITDTQYF.

This chain uses TRBV5-1 with TRBJ1-1; D remains ambiguous. V was shortened by 1 base and J by 5 bases, with 12 bases between the two germline ends. The CDR3 is made up of 14 amino acids. The V gene's germline CDR1 is SGHRS and CDR2 YFSETQ. Here the CDR3 reads CASSLYPGRTEAFF. In DNA, the CDR3 is TGCGCCAGCAGCTTGTATCCAGGAAGGACTGAAGCTTTCTTT.

A few counts support this clonotype. The chain uses TRBV29-1 and TRBJ2-2, with 14 bases fitting TRBD2. This CDR3 region has 18 residues. The germline V gene has CDR1 SQVTM and CDR2 ANQGSEA. The trim removed 3 bases at V and 5 bases at J, leaving 11 bases unmatched. Here the CDR3 DNA reads TGCAGCGTTGATTTGGCGGGGACTAGCGGGAGTCTTACCGGGGAGCTGTTTTTT. Amino acid sequence: CSVDLAGTSGSLTGELFF.

The V and J genes are TRBV5-1 and TRBJ2-5, with D tentatively TRBD2 (5 bases). CDR3 length: 12 amino acids. V lost 4 bases and J lost 7, with 11 bases in between. CDR1 is SGHRS, CDR2 YFSETQ, per germline. The CDR3 loop reads CASSTGEGTQYF. In DNA form, the CDR3 reads TGCGCCAGCAGCACTGGCGAGGGGACCCAGTACTTC.

The V and J genes are TRBV4-3 and TRBJ2-1; TRBD2 agrees at 8 bases. Germline V gives CDR1 LGHNA, CDR2 YSLEER. The CDR3 runs to 19 residues. The V segment lost 0 bases and the J segment 0 bases; nucleotides outside the gene matches: 10. DNA for the CDR3: TGCGCCAGCAGCCAAGATCCAGCGGGGGATTGGAGCTCCTACAATGAGCAGTTCTTC. Its protein product is CASSQDPAGDWSSYNEQFF.

This clonotype came up a few times. The CDR3, as DNA: TGTGCCAGCAGCCCCCGACTAGCGGGTACCTCCTACAATGAGCAGTTCTTC. Translating it yields CASSPRLAGTSYNEQFF. The rearrangement joins TRBV7-6 to TRBJ2-1; 10 positions agree with TRBD2. Germline lookup yields CDR1 SGHVS and CDR2 FNYEAQ. Trimming took 5 bases from V and 0 from J; bases not matched to a gene: 7. The CDR3 sequence is 17 residues long.

This clonotype has more than one count but fewer than ten. V gene TRBV6-5 combines with J gene TRBJ1-2, with 8 positions matching TRBD1. CDR3 length: 14 residues. Looked up from germline, CDR1 is MNHEY and CDR2 is SVGAGI. The V and J ends lost 1 base and 7 bases, in that order; junction bases with no gene match: 5. The chain's CDR3 is CASSYFPQGAGYTF. DNA of the CDR3: TGTGCCAGCAGTTACTTTCCCCAGGGGGCTGGCTACACCTTC.